Each of the 14 T cell receptor beta chains below was sequenced from the same sample in a study of blood T cell repertoires in COVID-19 (dated by TCRdb to about 2020). Preparation of the library involved the immunoSEQ multiplex PCR assay. The clones in this table, taken by TCRdb from immuneACCESS, are in-frame only. Not every clone is retained; where verified, under half of the shortfall comes from an unresolved V gene, and the cause of the rest is unknown. The sample table contains over 300,000 clones; only one count was recorded for roughly 89% of them. 6% to 7.5% of the sample is held by the ten biggest clonotypes. The sequenced sample was peripheral blood. These receptors were taken from a man aged 18 to 30 with active or convalescent COVID-19.

The chain links TRBV2 to TRBJ2-2; D gene unclear. This CDR3 region has 15 residues. Trimming shortened V by 10 bases and J by 1 base, and 16 bases separated the two germline ends. In germline, CDR1 is SNHLY, CDR2 FYNNEI. The CDR3 region is CAKSVGLVNTGELFF. The DNA of the CDR3 is TGTGCCAAGAGTGTTGGCCTAGTGAACACCGGGGAGCTGTTTTTT.

The rearrangement links TRBV28 to TRBJ2-1; 10 nucleotides line up with TRBD2. The germline gives CDR1 MDHEN, CDR2 SYDVKM. Trimming removed 5 bases from V and 4 bases from J; junction bases left unmatched: 8. This CDR3 comprises 16 residues. The CDR3 loop reads CASSTPGLARYNEQFF. CDR3 in DNA: TGTGCCAGCAGTACTCCGGGACTAGCGAGGTACAATGAGCAGTTCTTC.

This clone was seen a few times. The chain recombines TRBV11-2 with TRBJ2-2, with TRBD2 matching over 15 bases. Germline assignment: CDR1 SGHAT and CDR2 FQNNGV. The CDR3 loop spans 17 amino acids. V shed 5 bases and J 3 bases; nucleotides not matched to a gene: 4. Here the CDR3 reads CASSRTSGRAYTGELFF. Here the CDR3 DNA reads TGTGCCAGCAGCAGGACTAGCGGGAGGGCCTACACCGGGGAGCTGTTTTTT.

The chain links TRBV5-1 to TRBJ2-7, with a tentative D call TRBD1 (7 bases). The CDR3 spans 13 residues. V shed 0 bases and J shed 7 bases, with 11 bases lying between them. Germline V gives CDR1 SGHRS, CDR2 YFSETQ. This CDR3 is CASSLEQGREQYF. In DNA, the CDR3 is TGCGCCAGCAGCTTGGAACAGGGGAGGGAGCAGTACTTC.

The chain uses TRBV5-4 and TRBJ2-1; 9 bases match TRBD2. CDR1 and CDR2 (germline): SGHNT, YYREEE (reference sequence). The CDR3 is 14 amino acids. V gave up 1 base and J gave up 9 bases; unmatched junction bases: 5. CDR3 region: CASSLRRGGSEQFF. The CDR3 region has the DNA TGTGCCAGCAGCTTGCGGCGGGGGGGCAGTGAGCAGTTCTTC.

This chain uses TRBV4-2 with TRBJ2-2, with 7 bases lining up with TRBD1. With 9 bases clipped from V and 5 bases from J, the junction kept 3 bases outside the gene matches. The CDR3 has 12 amino acids. The germline CDR1 and CDR2 sequences are LGHNA and YNFKEQ. The CDR3 region is CASKQGTGELFF. CDR3 nucleotide sequence: TGTGCCAGTAAACAGGGGACCGGGGAGCTGTTTTTT.

V usage is TRBV28 and J usage is TRBJ1-2; TRBD1 is a possible D gene (5 bases). Trimming cost V 6 bases and J 4 bases, with 12 bases left between them. The CDR3 loop spans 13 amino acids. Germline CDR1 reads MDHEN; CDR2 reads SYDVKM. The CDR3 spells CASSLRGGYGYTF. The CDR3 nucleotides read TGTGCCAGCAGCCTCCGGGGGGGCTATGGCTACACCTTC.

This clone occurred many times. The rearrangement uses TRBV2 and TRBJ1-6; no clear D. This CDR3 is built from 12 residues. Germline CDR1 and CDR2: SNHLY and FYNNEI. Trimming took off 6 bases at V and 5 bases at J, with 5 bases between the two ends. CDR3 residues: CASRADNSPLHF. In DNA form, the CDR3 reads TGTGCCAGCAGGGCAGATAATTCACCCCTCCACTTT.

This clone has just one count. This chain joins TRBV7-6 and TRBJ2-7; a possible D gene is TRBD2 (7 bases). The germline V and J ends were trimmed by 5 bases and 2 bases, with 16 bases remaining between them. This CDR3 comprises 15 residues. Germline CDR1 reads SGHVS; CDR2 reads FNYEAQ. The CDR3 DNA follows: TGTGCCAGCAGCAAAGGGGGGGAAACCACCTACGAGCAGTACTTC. Protein sequence: CASSKGGETTYEQYF.

In its sample, this clone was seen a few times. V and J are TRBV29-1 and TRBJ1-2; D not certain. From germline, CDR1 is SQVTM and CDR2 ANQGSEA. V dropped 3 bases and J dropped 9 bases, with 20 bases sitting between them. The CDR3 contains 14 residues. The CDR3 nucleotides are TGCAGCGTTGAGGCGGGGAACAAGGGAGGTCGCTACACCTTC. Translation gives CSVEAGNKGGRYTF.

This clone was recorded only once. The chain couples TRBV7-6 to TRBJ1-4; D unclear. Germline V gene lookup returns CDR1 SGHVS and CDR2 FNYEAQ. The CDR3 loop spans 13 amino acids. With 2 bases removed from V and 8 bases from J, the gap between germline ends came to 9 bases. The CDR3 is CASSLRPREKLFF. The CDR3 nucleotides read TGTGCCAGCAGCTTACGTCCCCGGGAAAAACTGTTTTTT.

The chain links TRBV15 to TRBJ2-5, with 7 bases aligning to TRBD2. CDR1 is LNHNV and CDR2 is YYDKDF in the germline V gene (reference sequence). The trim removed 3 bases at V and 5 bases at J, leaving 9 bases unmatched. The CDR3 extends over 15 amino acids. CDR3 region: CATSSQGPGGETQYF. CDR3 bases: TGTGCCACCAGCAGCCAAGGGCCCGGGGGGGAGACCCAGTACTTC.

The chain is built from TRBV5-8 and TRBJ1-3; D perhaps matches TRBD1 (5 bases). From germline, CDR1 is SGHTS and CDR2 YDEGEE. V lost 4 bases and J lost 4, with 18 bases in between. CDR3 size: 16 residues. CDR3 DNA sequence: TGTGCCAGCAGCGTTGACAGTCGCTGGACCGGAAACACCATATATTTT. It encodes CASSVDSRWTGNTIYF.

This sequence joins TRBV27 and TRBJ1-5; TRBD1 matches at 7 bases. The germline CDR1 and CDR2 sequences are MNHEY and SMNVEV (reference sequence). J gave up 7 bases and V 3 bases, and 9 bases lay outside the gene matches. This CDR3 contains 15 residues. In DNA form, the CDR3 reads TGTGCCAGCAGTTTGGGCAAGGGGGCCAGGCAGCCCCAGCATTTT. This codes for CASSLGKGARQPQHF.